This entry is about one T cell receptor beta chain. Its specific antigen is unknown. Nothing much larger sits one base from this clone, and base qualities are not available. The sample belongs to a study of blood T cell repertoires in COVID-19 (dated by TCRdb to 2020 to 2021). Study-level background: Collaborator samples came from the United States, Italy and Spain and covered acute and convalescent phases of COVID-19. The prospective study material was composed of cDNA or gDNA derived from T cells, B-cell-depleted T cells, or PBMCs. Samples were obtained from the ongoing ImmuneRACE study (first 160 participants) and from some 1,300 subjects provided by 6 global collaborators. Where available, HLA class I and class II types were obtained from metadata supplied by the sample provider rather than from assay-based typing. Sample metadata almost always included a de-identified subject ID, COVID-19 status, age in years and sex. The dataset comprised deeply sampled blood TCRbeta repertoires from subjects exposed to, actively infected with, or recovered from COVID-19. A freely available public database, intended as a resource for researchers studying the immune response to SARS-CoV-2, is where the repertoires were released. On the study overall, not on this receptor specifically: The amount of clinical and demographic metadata varied by source and participant and was provided uncurated.

TCRbeta CDR3 regions were amplified from genomic DNA by means of the immunoSEQ Assay, a bias-controlled multiplex PCR. In the authors' own workflow: The number of nucleated cells in each sample was estimated from the amplification of reference gene primers within the assay. Sequence reads were collapsed and filtered to measure the absolute abundance of every unique TCRbeta CDR3 rearrangement. For each sample, productive Simpson clonality was calculated as the square root of Simpson's diversity index over productive rearrangements. This is the immuneACCESS table as TCRdb keeps it, with only in-frame sequences that have V and J called. A part of the clones is gone; compared with another copy, unresolved V genes explain less than half, and the rest is unexplained. V and J calls plus clone size are reproduced from that table; the DNA served to infer D and trimming. This sample comprises 110,000 to 150,000 clones, around 79% of them detected only once. Together, the top ten hold roughly 8.6% of the sample.

Its CDR3 holds 15 amino acids, cysteine through phenylalanine. Only the CDR3 DNA stays, 45 bases, in frame from base 1. Reading the germline V gene gives CDR1 SGHTA and CDR2 FQGNSA. V and J are trimmed by 0 bases and 1 base, and the gene matches miss 3 bases of the junction. Collaborating institutions collected whole blood in K2EDTA tubes following their own protocols. For TCRbeta analysis, collaborators shipped samples in one of three forms: frozen whole blood, isolated PBMCs, or DNA extracted from either of those sample types. This TCR derives from a man aged 50 or older with active or convalescent COVID-19. Recombination joined TRBV7-2 with TRBJ2-7, with 7 middle bases fitting TRBD2. The sequenced material came from peripheral blood. CDR3 region: CASSLAASGSYEQYF. The DNA sequence follows: TGTGCCAGCAGCTTAGCGGCTAGCGGTTCCTACGAGCAGTACTTC.